One T cell receptor beta chain is described in this entry. This clonotype was seen at least ten times. The clone's antigen remains unknown. No much larger clonotype is one base removed from it; base qualities were not supplied. This sample stems from a study of glioma-infiltrating T cells listed by TCRdb under 2016. About the investigation overall: The study sequenced TCR alpha- and beta-chain repertoires from glioma tissue, from non-neoplastic brain tissue and from matched peripheral blood mononuclear cells. The paired cohort was made up of three low-grade glioma patients, 7 or 8 primary glioblastoma patients and three non-glioma patients who contributed non-neoplastic brain tissue. Each tissue-infiltrating repertoire was compared with the same patient's peripheral blood repertoire to measure divergence between tissue and blood T-cell populations. The paper as a whole reports these results and caveats: The group comparisons were based on small numbers of patients: three non-neoplastic, three low-grade glioma and roughly eight glioblastoma patients. Very few CDR3 sequences were found to be shared between tissue and blood, and this scarcity was attributed to high CDR3 diversity and limited sampling. VJ-independent divergence between tissue and blood was lower than expected in non-neoplastic patients but higher than expected in all gliomas, particularly low-grade gliomas.

Deletion took 4 bases off V and 3 bases off J, with a span of 14 bases between the germline ends. The germline V gene provides CDR1 ENHRY and CDR2 SYGVKD. From cysteine to phenylalanine, the CDR3 is 15 amino acids long. Only the CDR3 DNA stays, 45 bases, in frame from base 1. TCR alpha and beta CDR3 regions were amplified with the iRepertoire nested amplicon-rescue multiplex PCR (arm-PCR) platform from RNA. The input for one-step reverse transcription and amplification was roughly 100-450 ng of either tissue mRNA or PBMC total RNA. Following bead purification, Illumina adapters were added through a secondary multiplex PCR, and the libraries were then gel-purified between 200 and 400 bp. Libraries carried internal 6-nucleotide barcodes used for demultiplexing. Sequencing of the libraries was done on an Illumina MiSeq using 2x220 or 2x250 nucleotide paired-end reads. The paper's processing steps were these. Paired reads were merged with FLASH 1.2.11 and aligned to the GRCh37 human genome with BWA-MEM before extracting TRA and TRB reads. V and J assignment used an IMGT-derived reference of cassette sequences and CDR3 motifs that included pseudogenes. Three-frame translation of reads was performed, and productive CDR3s were defined as those with a C...FGXG motif and no stop codons. Unique combinations of V-J cassette pair and CDR3 amino acid sequence were defined as clonotypes. Filtering of reads was based on Hamming distance, with the threshold set by the sequence error rate of each sample in mapped regions. The public reads were run again by TCRdb, first through fastp at Q25 and then through MiXCR, and only productive beta chains were kept. When rows share a CDR3 protein, they turn into one entry using the most common DNA and genes. None of the V and J calls come from the authors' own analysis; TCRdb made them. This sample is represented by about 180,000 distinct CDR3 sequences; roughly 45% of them were singletons. The ten most abundant clones make up around 5.3% of the sample.

Source material: glioma tissue, nonneoplastic brain tissue, or PBMCs (not recorded which). This receptor was identified in a human donor with low-grade glioma or glioblastoma, undergoing nonglioma brain surgery, or in good health (not recorded which). Rearrangement joined TRBV10-3 to TRBJ2-3, and perhaps TRBD1 as D gene, on 6 matching bases. The DNA is as follows: TGTGCCATCAGTGGACTACAGGGTGGAACAGATACGCAGTATTTT. Its protein reads: CAISGLQGGTDTQYF.